This is a list of T cell receptor beta chains from one sample in a study of blood T cell repertoires in COVID-19. Profiling relied on immunoSEQ multiplex PCR, and the TCRdb table lists in-frame clones only, not all of them. The sample shows about 190,000 clones, 75% to 90% of them seen only once. The sequenced material came from peripheral blood. These receptors were collected from a man aged 25-45 years with acute or convalescent COVID-19. The CDR3 runs from the conserved cysteine through the conserved F or W. D genes are given only for firm matches. Size is omitted from some rows. Given values are once, few, many or a class for expanded clones.

>NA|NA|TRBJ2-5|TRBV7-9
CASSPPGWETQYF
TGTGCCAGCAGCCCCCCAGGGTGGGAGACCCAGTACTTC
>NA|NA|TRBJ1-6|TRBV6-1
CASSDKDPGNSPLHF
TGTGCCAGCAGTGATAAGGACCCAGGGAATTCACCCCTCCACTTT
>TRBD2|NA|TRBJ2-2|TRBV28
CASIQFSGRENTGELFF
TGTGCCAGCATCCAATTTAGCGGGAGAGAGAACACCGGGGAGCTGTTTTTT
>TRBD1|NA|TRBJ1-4|TRBV9
CASSVVGTGGEKLFF
TGTGCCAGCAGCGTAGTGGGGACAGGGGGTGAAAAACTGTTTTTT
>NA|NA|TRBJ1-3|TRBV14
CASSRGGLSGNTIYF
TGTGCCAGCAGTCGGGGGGGCCTCTCTGGAAACACCATATATTTT
>NA|NA|TRBJ2-3|TRBV3-1/TRBV3-2
CASSPEGPERTDTQYF
TGTGCCAGCAGCCCCGAGGGCCCGGAGCGCACAGATACGCAGTATTTT
>NA|NA|TRBJ1-1|TRBV28
CASSLTQGKSAEAFF
TGTGCCAGCAGTTTAACCCAGGGAAAATCCGCTGAAGCTTTCTTT
>NA|NA|TRBJ1-6|TRBV2
CASSPEVVAALHF
TGTGCCAGCAGTCCGGAAGTCGTCGCGGCCCTCCACTTT
>TRBD1|NA|TRBJ1-1|TRBV28
CASGTGTLNTEAFF
TGTGCCAGCGGGACAGGCACGCTGAACACTGAAGCTTTCTTT
>TRBD2|NA|TRBJ2-1|TRBV24-1
CATSDRLAGSYNEQFF
TGTGCCACCAGTGACCGACTAGCGGGATCCTACAATGAGCAGTTCTTC
>TRBD2|NA|TRBJ2-6|TRBV9
CASGRTTGANVLTF
TGTGCGAGCGGGAGAACGACCGGGGCCAACGTCCTGACTTTC
>NA|NA|TRBJ1-2|TRBV27
CASSPHREMGYTF
TGTGCCAGCAGTCCCCACAGGGAAATGGGCTACACCTTC
>NA|NA|TRBJ2-5|TRBV6-1
CASSVLPGIGQETQYF
TGTGCCAGCAGTGTTCTGCCGGGAATTGGTCAAGAGACCCAGTACTTC
>TRBD1|once|TRBJ2-1|TRBV6-2/TRBV6-3
CASSYSTGTVYNEQFF
TGTGCCAGCAGTTACTCGACGGGGACAGTTTACAATGAGCAGTTCTTC
>NA|NA|TRBJ2-7|TRBV28
CASRATRREQYF
TGTGCCAGCCGGGCTACCCGGAGGGAGCAGTACTTC
>TRBD1|NA|TRBJ2-5|TRBV5-1
CASSVPQGVAETQYF
TGCGCCAGCAGCGTGCCCCAGGGGGTAGCCGAGACCCAGTACTTC
>TRBD1|NA|TRBJ1-1|TRBV4-2
CASSPTTTGSSGAFF
TGTGCCAGCAGCCCAACCACGACAGGGAGTAGCGGAGCTTTCTTT
>NA|NA|TRBJ2-1|TRBV29-1
CSAPFNGIYNEQFF
TGCAGCGCGCCCTTTAACGGGATTTACAATGAGCAGTTCTTC
>TRBD2|NA|TRBJ2-1|TRBV14
CASSLIAGDRHEQFF
TGTGCCAGCAGCCTTATAGCGGGAGACCGGCATGAGCAGTTCTTC
>NA|NA|TRBJ1-1|TRBV5-1
CASSLVTDLYTEAFF
TGCGCCAGCAGCTTGGTTACAGACCTATACACTGAAGCTTTCTTT
>NA|NA|TRBJ1-1|TRBV28
CASSASSQGNTEAFF
TGTGCCAGCAGTGCGAGCTCACAGGGGAACACTGAAGCTTTCTTT
>NA|NA|TRBJ1-1|TRBV18
CASSRDSRNTEAFF
TGTGCCAGCTCACGCGACAGCCGGAACACTGAAGCTTTCTTT
>NA|NA|TRBJ2-4|TRBV4-1
CASSHSGAAKNIQYF
TGCGCCAGCAGCCATAGCGGAGCGGCCAAAAACATTCAGTACTTC
>NA|NA|TRBJ1-4|TRBV27
CASSSTPALTGMKLFF
TGTGCCAGCAGTTCCACGCCCGCCTTGACAGGAATGAAACTGTTTTTT
>NA|NA|TRBJ1-4|TRBV6-5
CASSYSRWEKLFF
TGTGCCAGCAGTTACTCCCGGTGGGAAAAACTGTTTTTT
>NA|NA|TRBJ1-6|TRBV5-4
CASSLEYPGSSPLHF
TGTGCCAGCAGCTTGGAGTACCCAGGTTCTTCACCCCTCCACTTT
>NA|NA|TRBJ1-1|TRBV14
CASSNEGEAFF
TGTGCCAGCAGCAATGAGGGTGAAGCTTTCTTT
>TRBD2|NA|TRBJ2-1|TRBV2
CASSVLAAEYNEQFF
TGTGCCAGCAGCGTACTAGCGGCCGAATACAATGAGCAGTTCTTC
>NA|few|TRBJ1-5|TRBV3-1/TRBV3-2
CASSQDIGGKGQPQHF
TGTGCCAGCAGCCAAGATATTGGCGGGAAGGGTCAGCCCCAGCATTTT
>NA|NA|TRBJ1-5|TRBV30
CAWTWRLLYSNQPQHF
TGTGCCTGGACCTGGAGGCTCCTCTATAGCAATCAGCCCCAGCATTTT
>NA|NA|TRBJ1-2|TRBV2
CASSPNGNYGYTF
TGTGCCAGCAGTCCGAACGGGAACTATGGCTACACCTTC
>NA|NA|TRBJ1-5|TRBV7-2
CASSSQGAAQPQHF
TGTGCCAGCAGCTCCCAGGGTGCAGCTCAGCCCCAGCATTTT
>TRBD1|NA|TRBJ2-1|TRBV28
CASSLDRVGNEQFF
TGTGCCAGCAGTTTAGACAGGGTTGGAAATGAGCAGTTCTTC
>TRBD2|NA|TRBJ2-1|TRBV4-1
CASSRIAGSSYNEQFF
TGCGCCAGCAGCCGGATAGCGGGGAGCTCCTACAATGAGCAGTTCTTC
>TRBD1|NA|TRBJ2-7|TRBV7-9
CASSLSGTGYYEQYF
TGTGCCAGCAGCTTATCCGGGACAGGGTACTACGAGCAGTACTTC
>NA|NA|TRBJ1-3|TRBV18
CASSPGPGNTIYF
TGTGCCAGCTCACCAGGCCCTGGAAACACCATATATTTT
>NA|NA|TRBJ2-1|TRBV6-4
CARIAVHYNEQFF
TGTGCCAGGATAGCGGTTCACTACAATGAGCAGTTCTTC
>TRBD2|NA|TRBJ2-5|TRBV28
CASRSPRGGGRGAQYF
TGTGCCAGCAGATCCCCTCGGGGTGGAGGCCGGGGGGCCCAGTACTTC
>TRBD1|NA|TRBJ1-2|TRBV12-5
CASGLVLRQGASGYTF
TGTGCTAGTGGTTTGGTATTGAGACAGGGGGCGTCTGGCTACACCTTC
>TRBD2|NA|TRBJ2-5|TRBV5-1
CASYIGTSKETQYF
TGCGCCAGCTATATAGGGACTAGCAAAGAGACCCAGTACTTC
>TRBD2|NA|TRBJ2-3|TRBV29-1
CSVAGWGGLMQYF
TGCAGCGTGGCCGGATGGGGGGGGTTGATGCAGTATTTT
>TRBD1|NA|TRBJ2-1|TRBV5-1
CASSLVRGTGYNEQFF
TGCGCCAGCAGCTTGGTGAGAGGGACAGGGTACAATGAGCAGTTCTTC
>TRBD1|NA|TRBJ1-2|TRBV3-1/TRBV3-2
CASSQPQGDGYTF
TGTGCCAGCAGCCAACCTCAGGGGGATGGCTACACCTTC
>NA|NA|TRBJ1-2|TRBV20-1
CSAWPFYGYTF
TGCAGTGCCTGGCCCTTCTATGGCTACACCTTC
>TRBD1|NA|TRBJ2-3|TRBV28
CASRPGRQGVTDTQYF
TGTGCCAGCAGGCCTGGGAGACAGGGGGTCACAGATACGCAGTATTTT
>NA|NA|TRBJ2-7|TRBV28
CATGRERSYEQYF
TGTGCCACCGGCCGGGAGCGCTCCTACGAGCAGTACTTC
>TRBD1|NA|TRBJ1-5|TRBV10-2
CASSTGGVWQPQHF
TGCGCCAGTTCGACAGGGGGGGTTTGGCAGCCCCAGCATTTT
>NA|NA|TRBJ1-1|TRBV30
CAWYGRGRGTRQNTEAFF
TGTGCCTGGTATGGCAGGGGACGGGGTACACGACAGAACACTGAAGCTTTCTTT
>NA|NA|TRBJ2-7|TRBV18
CASSPPVIVPYEQYF
TGTGCCAGCTCACCACCGGTTATAGTCCCCTACGAGCAGTACTTC
>NA|NA|TRBJ2-4|TRBV6-5
CASSSVYNIQYF
TGTGCCAGCAGTTCTGTTTATAACATTCAGTACTTC
>TRBD2|NA|TRBJ2-5|TRBV28
CASSPWTSGQETQYF
TGTGCCAGCAGTCCATGGACTAGTGGACAAGAGACCCAGTACTTC
>NA|NA|TRBJ1-1|TRBV2
CASVISGTEAFF
TGTGCCAGCGTCATATCCGGGACTGAAGCTTTCTTT
>NA|NA|TRBJ1-1|TRBV15
CATSRGRGGGTEAFF
TGTGCCACCAGCAGAGGGCGCGGAGGTGGGACTGAAGCTTTCTTT
>NA|NA|TRBJ1-4|TRBV18
CASSEGQNEKLFF
TGTGCCAGCTCGGAAGGACAGAATGAAAAACTGTTTTTT